In this sample, the clone carrying this TCR beta chain turned up many times. The antigen is not known. The data derive from a study of T-cell reconstitution after alpha-beta-depleted transplantation in children. The germline CDR1 and CDR2 sequences are KGHSH and LQKENI. The germline V and J ends were trimmed by 1 base and 2 bases, with 6 bases remaining between them. The length of the CDR3 is 13 residues. Findings and caveats of the study: Surviving recipient cells, namely T cells and thymic progenitors, were the source of high day-60 TCRbeta diversity in some patients. Alpha-beta T cells about two months after transplant reportedly derived from several hundred expanded graft clones.

The TCRbeta library was prepared with unique molecular identifiers. One entry per CDR3 protein, called by TCRdb with MiXCR from the PCR reads. The sample has about 220,000 distinct CDR3 sequences; approximately 19% are singletons. The chain couples TRBV18 to TRBJ2-7; D not certain. The sequence came from a male patient between 2 and 10 years old who had a stem cell transplant for acute lymphoblastic leukemia, so the T cells may come from the graft donor. Sequenced here: PBMCs, mostly from graft donor cells, sampled 360 days after TCRalphabeta/CD19-depleted stem cell transplant. The CDR3 loop reads CASSPRRAYEQYF. CDR3 bases: TGTGCCAGCTCACCACGCCGAGCCTACGAGCAGTACTTC.